Below are 13 T cell receptor beta chains sequenced from a single sample in a study of CD8+ T cells in alopecia areata. In each case, RNA was isolated and then reverse transcribed into cDNA as the sequencing template. Clones were sequenced by immunoSEQ multiplex PCR, and TCRdb holds only the in-frame ones, with some missing. The profile shows 170,000 or so clones, 50% to 70% of them singletons. This sample comprised CD4+ T cells sorted from blood, obtained at week 0. These receptors were taken from a human donor with alopecia areata.

The chain recombines TRBV30 with TRBJ1-2; D is undetermined. Trimming shortened V by 0 bases and J by 6 bases, and 8 bases separated the two germline ends. CDR3 length: 12 amino acids. From germline, CDR1 is GTSNPN and CDR2 SVGIG (reference sequence). In nucleotides, the CDR3 is TGTGCCTGGAGTGTTCCGGTGGATGGCTACACCTTC. It translates to CAWSVPVDGYTF.

The chain's CDR3 is CSVSGDQETQYF. CDR3 nucleotide sequence: TGCAGCGTTTCAGGGGATCAAGAGACCCAGTACTTC. This chain connects TRBV29-1 to TRBJ2-5, with a tentative D call TRBD1 (6 bases). CDR1 is SQVTM, CDR2 ANQGSEA, per germline. The CDR3 consists of 12 residues. The germline V and J ends were trimmed by 5 bases and 2 bases, with 9 bases remaining between them.

The rearrangement links TRBV19 to TRBJ1-1; no firm D call. Germline V gene sequence: CDR1 LNHDA, CDR2 SQIVND (reference sequence). The CDR3 covers 12 residues. V was clipped by 0 bases and J by 7 bases, with 6 bases between them. CDR3 loop: CASSIDRDEAFF. CDR3 sequence (DNA): TGTGCCAGTAGTATAGATCGTGATGAAGCTTTCTTT.

The chain carries TRBV28 and TRBJ1-2; D not certain. This CDR3 has 12 amino acids. Deletions cut 4 bases from V and 7 bases from J, with 10 bases between. The germline V gene has CDR1 MDHEN and CDR2 SYDVKM. This CDR3 is CASSSYGGGYTF. The CDR3 nucleotides are TGTGCCAGCAGTTCGTACGGCGGTGGCTACACCTTC.

CDR3 loop: CSAKTGSLGGYTF. CDR3 sequence (DNA): TGCAGCGCTAAGACAGGGTCCCTCGGTGGCTACACCTTC. The rearrangement uses TRBV29-1 and TRBJ1-2, with TRBD1 identical over 7 bases. Germline CDR1 and CDR2: SQVTM and ANQGSEA. CDR3 length: 13 residues. Trimming took 7 bases from V and 7 from J; bases not matched to a gene: 12.

The genes are TRBV4-3 and TRBJ2-3, with no clear D. This CDR3 is 14 amino acids long. The germline gives CDR1 LGHNA, CDR2 YSLEER. Trimming pared 3 bases from V and 0 bases from J, leaving 7 bases between. The CDR3 reads CASSHETSTDTQYF. DNA of the CDR3: TGCGCCAGCAGCCACGAAACTAGCACAGATACGCAGTATTTT.

The rearrangement links TRBV7-2 to TRBJ2-1; D is unclear. Germline CDR1 is SGHTA and CDR2 is FQGNSA. Deletions cut 1 base from V and 9 bases from J, with 19 bases between. The CDR3 totals 16 residues. The CDR3, as DNA: TGTGCCAGCAGCTTAGTTCTGTTCCGTCCGGAGTCTGAGCAGTTCTTC. Protein product: CASSLVLFRPESEQFF.

The chain uses TRBV10-2 and TRBJ2-5, with D perhaps assigned TRBD1 or TRBD2 (5 bases each). V lost 0 bases and J 5 bases, leaving 16 bases between the germline ends. The CDR3 runs 16 residues. Germline V gene sequence: CDR1 WSHSY, CDR2 SAAADI. In DNA form, the CDR3 reads TGCGCCAGCAGTGAGTCGATCACGGGGCCTCGGGAGACCCAGTACTTC. Translating it yields CASSESITGPRETQYF.

The chain uses TRBV5-5 and TRBJ2-3, with D tentatively TRBD1 or TRBD2 (5 bases each). There are 14 residues in the CDR3. The germline V gene encodes CDR1 SGHKS and CDR2 YYEKEE (reference sequence). V lost 4 bases, J lost 3 bases, and 12 bases lay in between. DNA for the CDR3: TGTGCCAGCAGCCCGGTCTGGGGGACAGATACGCAGTATTTT. Translation: CASSPVWGTDTQYF.

The chain has TRBV4-3 and TRBJ2-2, with D possibly matching TRBD1 (6 bases). V dropped 7 bases and J dropped 6 bases, with 15 bases sitting between them. CDR1 and CDR2 from the germline V gene are LGHNA and YSLEER. The CDR3 loop spans 14 amino acids. CDR3 DNA: TGCGCCAGCAACCAGGGGAGTACGGCCGGGGAGCTGTTTTTT. Its translation: CASNQGSTAGELFF.

The J gene is TRBJ2-7, the V gene TRBV2, with D uncertain. Germline-derived CDR1 and CDR2 are SNHLY and FYNNEI. The CDR3 is 13 residues long. Trimming took off 1 base at V and 0 bases at J, with 4 bases between the two ends. CDR3 in amino acids: CASSEVASYEQYF. CDR3 DNA: TGTGCCAGCAGTGAAGTGGCCTCCTACGAGCAGTACTTC.

This chain joins TRBV4-1 and TRBJ2-5, with 11 bases identical to TRBD2. CDR3 size: 15 residues. Per germline, CDR1 MGHRA and CDR2 YSYEKL. J was trimmed by 2 bases and V by 4 bases; bases with no gene match: 3. This CDR3 reads CASSRGLAEQETQYF. DNA of the CDR3: TGCGCCAGCAGCCGGGGACTAGCGGAACAAGAGACCCAGTACTTC.

This chain uses TRBV30 with TRBJ1-5; D gene unclear. V dropped 1 base and J dropped 3 bases, with 7 bases sitting between them. The CDR3 length is 13 residues. Germline V gives CDR1 GTSNPN, CDR2 SVGIG (reference sequence). The CDR3 DNA is TGTGCCTGGAGTGCGGCGAACAATCAGCCCCAGCATTTT. Its protein is CAWSAANNQPQHF.